This T cell receptor (beta chain) was captured in a study of T cells after yellow fever vaccination. This CDR3 is 15 amino acids long. Germline V gene data show CDR1 as SGHRS and CDR2 as YFSETQ. Trimming cost V 4 bases and J 3 bases, with 16 bases left between them. One entry per CDR3 protein, called by TCRdb with MiXCR from the 5' RACE reads. Of roughly 340,000 distinct CDR3 sequences in the sample, approximately 4.2% are singletons; the top ten hold roughly 24%. This clonotype was detected a few times. This clonotype originated in a man aged 18 to 30 who received the YFV17D yellow fever vaccine. The sequencing here drew on PBMCs, taken 5 days after the yellow fever booster vaccination. The chain couples TRBV5-1 to TRBJ2-5; the D gene is possibly TRBD2 (5 bases). The CDR3 region is CASSPAYGVKETQYF. In nucleotides, the CDR3 is TGCGCCAGCAGCCCCGCCTACGGGGTCAAAGAGACCCAGTACTTC.